The 14 T cell receptor beta chains reported below all come from one sample, sequenced in a study of CD4+ T cells in melanoma. The method was immunoSEQ multiplex PCR; TCRdb's version includes in-frame clones alone and lacks a portion of them. This table holds 52,000 or so clones, over 60% found once. Sequencing input: tumor tissue. The receptors come from a human donor with melanoma.

CDR3 coding DNA: TGTGCCAGCAGCCATTACCAGGGACAGCCAAAAGAGACCCAGTACTTC. Protein product: CASSHYQGQPKETQYF. The chain couples TRBV11-2 to TRBJ2-5; 7 bases align to TRBD1. Per the germline V gene, CDR1 is SGHAT and CDR2 is FQNNGV. The CDR3 sequence is 16 residues long. V lost 5 bases to trimming and J lost 3 bases; unmatched junction nucleotides: 12. Looking up the rest from reference TRBV11-2 and TRBJ2-5 gives the full variable domain: EAGVAQSPRYKIIEKRQSVAFWCNPISGHATLYWYQQILGQGPKLLIQFQNNGVVDDSQLPKDRFSAERLKGVDSTLKIQPAKLEDSAVYLCASSHYQGQPKETQYFGPGTRLLVL.

The rearrangement links TRBV6-5 to TRBJ1-2; 10 nucleotides agree with TRBD1. V shed 6 bases, J shed 8 bases, and the junction held 9 bases outside the gene matches. Germline V lookup: CDR1 MNHEY, CDR2 SVGAGI. The CDR3 spans 14 residues. CDR3 DNA: TGTGCCAGCAGCCGCGCAGGACAGGGGGGGGGCTACACCTTC. It specifies CASSRAGQGGGYTF.

The chain recombines TRBV28 with TRBJ2-1; 7 nucleotides match TRBD2. The junction had 1 base not matched to a gene; V was cut back by 7 bases and J by 10 bases. The CDR3 sequence is 10 residues long. Germline V lookup: CDR1 MDHEN, CDR2 SYDVKM. The CDR3 here is CASTGGEQFF. As DNA, the CDR3 is TGTGCCAGCACCGGGGGGGAGCAGTTCTTC.

The V and J genes are TRBV5-6 and TRBJ1-2, with D unresolved. The germline V gene has CDR1 SGHDT and CDR2 YYEEEE. The CDR3 has 11 residues. The V end was cut by 2 bases, the J end by 8 bases, with 7 bases between. The CDR3 region has the DNA TGTGCCAGCAGCTTCGGACCCGGCTACACCTTC. As protein: CASSFGPGYTF.

By sample fraction, this clone is large. The J gene is TRBJ2-7, the V gene TRBV27; 10 bases are a match to TRBD1. The CDR3 contains 13 residues. CDR1 is MNHEY and CDR2 is SMNVEV in the germline V gene (reference sequence). The trim removed 6 bases at V and 6 bases at J, leaving 5 bases unmatched. In DNA, the CDR3 is TGTGCCAGCAGCACCGGGACAGGGGTCGAGCAGTACTTC. It codes for CASSTGTGVEQYF.

This clone ranks as medium-sized. Other DNA sequences of this sample code for an identical CDR3. The chain combines TRBV7-6 with TRBJ1-1, with D possibly matching TRBD1 (5 bases). Deletions cut 2 bases from V and 1 base from J, with 5 bases between. CDR1 is SGHVS, CDR2 FNYEAQ, per germline. This CDR3 has 13 amino acids. As DNA, the CDR3 is TGTGCCAGCAGCTTAAGGGGGAACACTGAAGCTTTCTTT. It yields the protein CASSLRGNTEAFF.

The chain links TRBV29-1 to TRBJ1-3; no clear D. Deletions cut 4 bases from V and 0 bases from J, with 10 bases between. The germline V gene has CDR1 SQVTM and CDR2 ANQGSEA. The CDR3 consists of 14 residues. The CDR3 reads CSVVITHSGNTIYF. The CDR3 region has the DNA TGCAGCGTTGTTATCACACACTCTGGAAACACCATATATTTT.

This clone was picked up one time. The chain has TRBV7-9 and TRBJ2-3; the D gene is possibly TRBD2 (5 bases). Germline V gene lookup returns CDR1 SEHNR and CDR2 FQNEAQ (reference sequence). The CDR3 runs 15 residues. Trimming took off 0 bases at V and 3 bases at J, with 10 bases between the two ends. The CDR3 region is CASSLAGWTTDTQYF. In DNA, the CDR3 is TGTGCCAGCAGCTTAGCGGGGTGGACTACAGATACGCAGTATTTT. Full variable domain (outside the CDR3, taken from reference TRBV7-9 and TRBJ2-3): DTGVSQNPRHKITKRGQNVTFRCDPISEHNRLYWYRQTLGQGPEFLTYFQNEAQLEKSRLLSDRFSAERPKGSFSTLEIQRTEQGDSAMYLCASSLAGWTTDTQYFGPGTRLTVL.

In this sample, this clone turned up many times. The rearrangement uses TRBV5-1 and TRBJ2-3; no reliable D call. V was pared by 0 bases and J by 3 bases, with 8 bases between. The germline V gene has CDR1 SGHRS and CDR2 YFSETQ. CDR3 length equals 14 residues. CDR3 nucleotides: TGCGCCAGCAGCTTGGGGGTGGGTACAGATACGCAGTATTTT. Protein product: CASSLGVGTDTQYF.

The chain combines TRBV29-1 with TRBJ2-7; D unclear. The length of the CDR3 is 11 residues. V shed 0 bases and J shed 6 bases, with 6 bases lying between them. Germline-derived CDR1 and CDR2 are SQVTM and ANQGSEA. In DNA form, the CDR3 reads TGCAGCGTTGAAGATCAGTCCGAGCAGTACTTC. Translating it yields CSVEDQSEQYF.

This sequence joins TRBV2 and TRBJ1-2; D gene uncertain. Trimming shortened V by 2 bases and J by 5 bases, and 9 bases separated the two germline ends. Germline V gives CDR1 SNHLY, CDR2 FYNNEI. The CDR3 spans 13 residues. CDR3 residues: CASSEPLVYGYTF. Written as DNA, the CDR3 is TGTGCCAGCAGTGAACCTTTGGTTTATGGCTACACCTTC.

The chain links TRBV30 to TRBJ1-2, with D unresolved. CDR1 and CDR2 (germline): GTSNPN, SVGIG (reference sequence). V was trimmed by 1 base and J by 12 bases, leaving 15 bases between them. This CDR3 has 12 residues. CDR3 DNA sequence: TGTGCCTGGAGTGGGTCGCTCTTCGGACACACCTTC. This encodes CAWSGSLFGHTF.

The chain links TRBV5-1 to TRBJ2-7; D uncertain. The CDR3 has 14 residues. Germline CDR1 is SGHRS and CDR2 is YFSETQ. Trimming took off 0 bases at V and 3 bases at J, with 10 bases between the two ends. CDR3 DNA: TGCGCCAGCAGCTTGGAAGTGACGGGCTACGAGCAGTACTTC. Protein product: CASSLEVTGYEQYF.

This chain connects TRBV5-1 to TRBJ1-6, with TRBD1 as a possible D gene (6 bases). Trimming pared 2 bases from V and 10 bases from J, leaving 13 bases between. The germline CDR1 and CDR2 sequences are SGHRS and YFSETQ. This CDR3 spans 14 amino acids. Here the CDR3 reads CASSFRGRYSPLHF. The CDR3 DNA reads TGCGCCAGCAGCTTCAGGGGAAGGTACTCACCCCTCCACTTT.